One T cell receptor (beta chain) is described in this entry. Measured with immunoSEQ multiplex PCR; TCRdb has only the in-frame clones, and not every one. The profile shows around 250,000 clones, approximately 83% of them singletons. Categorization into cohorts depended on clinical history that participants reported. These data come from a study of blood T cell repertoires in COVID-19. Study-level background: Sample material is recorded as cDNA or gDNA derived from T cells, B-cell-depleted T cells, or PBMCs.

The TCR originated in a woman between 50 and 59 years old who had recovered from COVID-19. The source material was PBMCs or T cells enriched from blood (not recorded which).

This CDR3 reads CASSYGTGVYNEQYF. In nucleotides, the CDR3 is TGTGCCAGCAGTTACGGGACAGGGGTATACAACGAGCAGTACTTC. The V gene is TRBV6-5, the J gene TRBJ2-7; 10 bases fit TRBD1. The germline V gene has CDR1 MNHEY and CDR2 SVGAGI. The CDR3 has 15 residues. V dropped 2 bases and J dropped 5; count of bases not matched to a gene: 6.